This TCR beta chain was identified during a study of T cell responses to AZD1222 COVID-19 vaccine. Regarding the study as a whole: Variant regions that are unmutated are reportedly the target of nearly half of spike-specific TCRs.

Using immunoSEQ multiplex PCR, the repertoire was profiled, and TCRdb retains in-frame clones only, with some absent. Seen here are 100,000 or so clones, 85% to 90% observed once, and the top ten hold approximately 3.7%. Germline V lookup: CDR1 LGHNT, CDR2 FRNRAP. This CDR3 is 16 amino acids long. V was clipped by 3 bases and J by 2 bases; unmatched bases: 7. Notes on this clone: Its matching antigen is unknown.

The V and J genes are TRBV12-5 and TRBJ2-5, with 9 bases that match TRBD1. This TCR was sampled from an adult in good health. The sample was peripheral blood, taken on day 0 of AZD1222 vaccination. CDR3: CASGFFRQGGQETQYF. Written as DNA, the CDR3 is TGTGCTAGTGGTTTCTTTCGACAGGGGGGGCAAGAGACCCAGTACTTC. Using reference TRBV12-5 and TRBJ2-5 for the parts outside the CDR3, the full variable domain is DARVTQTPRHKVTEMGQEVTMRCQPILGHNTVFWYRQTMMQGLELLAYFRNRAPLDDSGMPKDRFSAEMPDATLATLKIQPSEPRDSAVYFCASGFFRQGGQETQYFGPGTRLLVL.